The present entry profiles one TCR beta chain with its context. The V and J ends lost 6 bases and 1 base respectively, with 9 bases between them. The germline gives CDR1 MNHNY, CDR2 SVGAGI (reference sequence). The CDR3 contains 13 residues. The entry originates in a study of blood T cells in healthy people across ages. Then a second PCR, running roughly 7 to 11 cycles, was carried out with a sample-barcoded 5' primer and a J-beta primer mix. MiXCR, run by TCRdb on the 5' RACE reads, gives a single entry per CDR3 protein. This table has 1.5 million to 2 million distinct CDR3 sequences, about two fifths appearing once.

Sequencing was performed on blood. The TCR comes from a human donor in good health. The chain uses TRBV6-6 and TRBJ1-1; D unresolved. The DNA of the CDR3 is TGTGCCAGCAGACATACACCGAACACTGAAGCTTTCTTT. Protein sequence: CASRHTPNTEAFF.